What follows is one T cell receptor (beta chain) and its context. The antigen is unknown. Alongside a J-beta primer mix, a sample-barcoded 5' primer served in a second PCR lasting about 7 to 11 cycles. From the 5' RACE reads, TCRdb called clonotypes with MiXCR, one entry per CDR3 protein. The sample comprises around 1.5 million distinct CDR3 sequences, approximately 32% of which are singletons, and approximately 10% rests with the top ten. Trimming took 5 bases from V and 6 from J, leaving 17 bases between them. The germline CDR1 and CDR2 sequences are WNHNN and SYGVQD (reference sequence). The length of the CDR3 is 14 residues. These data are taken from a study of blood T cells in healthy people across ages. General study findings and limits: The study lacked donor CMV status, which possibly confounded expanded clonotype changes. As naive T cell percentage varied, TCR beta diversity correlated strongly with it. With age, beta diversity per million T cells declined roughly linearly, significantly by about 40.

The chain is built from TRBV10-1 and TRBJ2-7; TRBD1 might be the D (6 bases). The specimen was blood. The sequence was obtained from a woman aged 25-40 years in good health. The chain's CDR3 is CASSPGVLRGEQYF. DNA of the CDR3: TGCGCCAGCAGTCCCGGGGTCCTCAGGGGCGAGCAGTACTTC.